One and the same sample provided the 19 T cell receptor beta chains below, sequenced in a study of T cell repertoires in cytomegalovirus infection. MiXCR, applied by TCRdb to the reads, yields one record per CDR3 protein. The data contain more than 200,000 distinct CDR3 sequences, approximately 9.2% of them singletons. The sample consisted of PBMCs. The receptors here all came from a human donor in good health (CMV status not recorded). Some clones in this sample may be carry-over from other donors' samples.

This clonotype was detected many times. The chain links TRBV7-2 to TRBJ2-7; 15 nucleotides align to TRBD2. J gave up 6 bases and V 5 bases, and 2 bases lay outside the gene matches. The germline CDR1 and CDR2 sequences are SGHTA and FQGNSA. The CDR3 runs 14 residues. CDR3 sequence: CASSPGLAGGEQYF. The CDR3 DNA reads TGTGCCAGCAGCCCGGGACTAGCGGGAGGCGAGCAGTACTTC.

Ten or more counts support this clonotype. The genes are TRBV7-9 and TRBJ2-7; perhaps TRBD2 as D (5 bases). The CDR3 totals 15 residues. V lost 3 bases to trimming and J lost 1 base, with 13 bases between them. From germline, CDR1 is SEHNR and CDR2 FQNEAQ (reference sequence). The CDR3: CASSLSLAASYEQYF. CDR3 bases: TGTGCCAGCAGCTTGAGTCTAGCCGCTTCCTACGAGCAGTACTTC.

This clonotype was seen many times. The chain has TRBV6-1 and TRBJ1-2; TRBD1 matches at 8 bases. The CDR3 has 14 amino acids. With V trimmed by 5 bases and J by 5 bases, 7 bases remained unmatched. Per the germline V gene, CDR1 is MNHNS and CDR2 is SASEGT. CDR3 sequence reads: CASSSGGGRYGYTF. The CDR3 nucleotides are TGTGCCAGCAGTTCAGGGGGCGGTCGGTATGGCTACACCTTC.

V is TRBV19 and J is TRBJ1-4; D remains unclear. V was trimmed by 6 bases and J by 0 bases, leaving 8 bases between them. In germline, CDR1 is LNHDA, CDR2 SQIVND (reference sequence). This CDR3 has 14 amino acids. Here the CDR3 DNA reads TGTGCCAGTAGGAGGGTTTCAACTAATGAAAAACTGTTTTTT. It translates to CASRRVSTNEKLFF.

This clonotype was seen at least ten times. This chain links TRBV7-9 with TRBJ1-2, with D unresolved. This CDR3 has 12 residues. V gave up 5 bases and J gave up 5 bases, with 9 bases separating them. CDR1 is SEHNR, CDR2 FQNEAQ, per germline (reference sequence). The CDR3 coding sequence is TGTGCCAGCAGCCTGACAAATTATGGCTACACCTTC. Translation: CASSLTNYGYTF.

Many counts were recorded for this clonotype. This chain joins TRBV7-2 and TRBJ2-7; 7 bases match TRBD1. Germline V gives CDR1 SGHTA, CDR2 FQGNSA. This CDR3 spans 13 amino acids. With 7 bases clipped from V and 6 bases from J, the junction kept 9 bases outside the gene matches. The CDR3 DNA sequence: TGTGCCAGCACCCTCGACAGGGTTCGCGAGCAGTACTTC. Amino acid sequence: CASTLDRVREQYF. Complete variable domain (other parts from reference TRBV7-2 and TRBJ2-7): GAGVSQSPSNKVTEKGKDVELRCDPISGHTALYWYRQSLGQGLEFLIYFQGNSAPDKSGLPSDRFSAERTGGSVSTLTIQRTQQEDSAVYLCASTLDRVREQYFGPGTRLTVT.

The chain combines TRBV20-1 with TRBJ1-5, with TRBD1 matching over 12 bases. Germline lookup yields CDR1 DFQATT and CDR2 SNEGSKA (reference sequence). The J segment lost 1 base and the V segment lost 3 bases, leaving 7 bases of the junction unmatched. There are 17 residues in the CDR3. The DNA of the CDR3 is TGCAGTGCTAGTCCCGGGACAGGGGGCGGCAGCAATCAGCCCCAGCATTTT. Encoded protein: CSASPGTGGGSNQPQHF.

This clonotype came up many times. V usage is TRBV7-2 and J usage is TRBJ1-2; D call uncertain. Trimming left V 2 bases short and J 4 bases short, with 11 bases between. The CDR3 is 14 amino acids. Per germline, CDR1 SGHTA and CDR2 FQGNSA. The CDR3 spells CASSLIPQPYGYTF. The CDR3 nucleotides are TGTGCCAGCAGCTTAATCCCACAGCCCTATGGCTACACCTTC.

V usage is TRBV5-1 and J usage is TRBJ2-5, with TRBD1 as a possible D gene (6 bases). The CDR3 sequence is 15 residues long. Per germline, CDR1 SGHRS and CDR2 YFSETQ. The V end was cut by 3 bases, the J end by 2 bases, with 14 bases between. CDR3 amino acids: CASSSSGTNQETQYF. The CDR3 DNA is TGCGCCAGCAGCTCTTCCGGGACAAATCAAGAGACCCAGTACTTC.

This clonotype turned up a few times. The DNA for the CDR3 is TGTGCCAGCAGATATGGGACAGGGGCCTTTCATTTT. It yields the protein CASRYGTGAFHF. The genes are TRBV28 and TRBJ1-5, with 10 bases fitting TRBD1. The germline V gene has CDR1 MDHEN and CDR2 SYDVKM. The CDR3 is made up of 12 amino acids. V gave up 6 bases and J gave up 16 bases; unmatched junction bases: 9.

This clonotype was counted many times. V gene TRBV5-4 combines with J gene TRBJ1-2, with D perhaps TRBD1 (6 bases). CDR3 length: 17 amino acids. Germline V gene sequence: CDR1 SGHNT, CDR2 YYREEE (reference sequence). V was cut by 4 bases and J by 1 base, with 20 bases left in between. The CDR3 reads CASSLEGQTRLNYGYTF. CDR3 nucleotides: TGTGCCAGCAGCCTGGAGGGACAAACCCGACTTAACTATGGCTACACCTTC.

This clonotype was found a few times. V usage is TRBV19 and J usage is TRBJ2-1; 7 positions agree with TRBD1. There are 14 residues in the CDR3. Germline V lookup: CDR1 LNHDA, CDR2 SQIVND (reference sequence). V gave up 6 bases and J gave up 2 bases; unmatched junction bases: 4. In DNA form, the CDR3 reads TGTGCCAGTAGCACAGGGGCCCCCTACAATGAGCAGTTCTTC. This codes for CASSTGAPYNEQFF.

This clonotype was seen ten or more times. The chain recombines TRBV7-3 with TRBJ2-1, with 7 positions matching TRBD1. Losses at the gene ends were 3 bases for V and 7 bases for J; bases not matched to a gene: 6. The CDR3 is made up of 14 amino acids. Germline CDR1 and CDR2: SGHTA and FQGTGA. CDR3 region: CASSFRGRENEQFF. CDR3 sequence (DNA): TGTGCCAGCAGCTTTAGGGGGCGCGAGAATGAGCAGTTCTTC.

The genes are TRBV30 and TRBJ1-2; 10 positions agree with TRBD1. This CDR3 comprises 13 residues. Trimming took 3 bases from V and 6 from J; bases not matched to a gene: 4. CDR1 and CDR2 from the germline V gene are GTSNPN and SVGIG (reference sequence). The CDR3 spells CAWSDRGRDGYTF. The CDR3 coding sequence is TGTGCCTGGAGCGACAGGGGGCGAGATGGCTACACCTTC. Combining the CDR3 with reference TRBV30 and TRBJ1-2 gives the whole variable domain SQTIHQWPATLVQPVGSPLSLECTVEGTSNPNLYWYRQAAGRGLQLLFYSVGIGQISSEVPQNLSASRPQDRQFILSSKKLLLSDSGFYLCAWSDRGRDGYTFGSGTRLTVV.

This rearrangement joins TRBV6-2 or TRBV6-3 to TRBJ1-2, with a possible D match to TRBD1 (5 bases). CDR3 size: 15 residues. The V gene's germline CDR1 is MNHEY and CDR2 SVGEGT. Between the trimmed V and J ends, which lost 8 bases and 0 bases, there was a span of 16 bases. CDR3 coding DNA: TGTGCCAGCTGGACCCCAGGGCTTCCTAACTATGGCTACACCTTC. It encodes CASWTPGLPNYGYTF.

This clonotype was recorded many times. This chain connects TRBV7-6 to TRBJ1-3, with a possible D match to TRBD1 (5 bases). CDR1 and CDR2 (germline): SGHVS, FNYEAQ. The ends were cut back, 2 bases at V and 0 bases at J, with 20 bases in the middle. The CDR3 runs to 19 residues. CDR3 protein: CASSLYPARARISGNTIYF. CDR3 bases: TGTGCCAGCAGCTTATATCCAGCCAGGGCCCGGATCTCTGGAAACACCATATATTTT. Full variable domain (remainder filled in from reference TRBV7-6 and TRBJ1-3): GAGVSQSPRYKVTKRGQDVALRCDPISGHVSLYWYRQALGQGPEFLTYFNYEAQQDKSGLPNDRFSAERPEGSISTLTIQRTEQRDSAMYRCASSLYPARARISGNTIYFGEGSWLTVV.

This chain links TRBV29-1 with TRBJ1-5; 10 bases map to TRBD1. Germline V gene sequence: CDR1 SQVTM, CDR2 ANQGSEA. The V segment lost 6 bases and the J segment 2 bases; nucleotides outside the gene matches: 4. This CDR3 has 14 amino acids. CDR3 sequence: CSVGTGVGNQPQHF. The CDR3 DNA reads TGCAGCGTGGGGACAGGGGTGGGCAATCAGCCCCAGCATTTT.

A few counts support this clonotype. This rearrangement joins TRBV6-6 to TRBJ1-5; D unresolved. Trimming cost V 5 bases and J 0 bases, with 5 bases left between them. In germline, CDR1 is MNHNY, CDR2 SVGAGI (reference sequence). This CDR3 has 13 amino acids. In DNA, the CDR3 is TGTGCCAGCAGTGGGAATAGCAATCAGCCCCAGCATTTT. Protein product: CASSGNSNQPQHF.

This clonotype was seen only a few times. The chain combines TRBV18 with TRBJ2-5; D uncertain. The germline gives CDR1 KGHSH, CDR2 LQKENI. This CDR3 has 15 amino acids. V was cut by 2 bases and J by 5 bases, with 15 bases left in between. CDR3 DNA: TGTGCCAGCTCACCAAGATCTTGGTCTATGGAGACCCAGTACTTC. Amino acids: CASSPRSWSMETQYF.